This entry features one TCR beta chain sequence. The antigen this receptor binds is unknown. No base qualities exist here, and no much larger clone lies one base off it. Library preparation employed the immunoSEQ multiplex PCR assay. The multiplex PCR relied on a mix of 60 forward primers for TCR Vbeta segments and 13 reverse primers for TCR Jbeta segments. Amplification of the CDR3 region of rearranged TCR beta genes was performed with a multiplex PCR assay on genomic DNA. The amplified TCR beta libraries were sequenced on the Illumina HiSeq System as 87-base-pair reads. As for the original processing: A later analysis counted tens of millions of unique TCR beta chains across the 550 to 700 repertoires, and approximately 11 million of these chains were shared by at least two donors. Raw reads were error-corrected and collapsed into unique sequences by a nearest-neighbor algorithm in which closely related sequences were merged to remove PCR and sequencing errors. V, D and J gene segments were assigned by aligning CDR3 sequences to IMGT reference sequences. For a sequence to be retained, at least a six-nucleotide match to both a V gene segment and a J gene segment was required. Rearrangements were called productive when the CDR3 lacked stop codons and stayed in frame with V and J; all others were non-productive. CDR3 was defined by IMGT convention, running from the second conserved V-encoded cysteine to the conserved J-encoded phenylalanine. The earlier analysis of some 550 of the donors excluded any sequence lacking an unambiguous match to a single V gene segment. An earlier analysis of 587 of the donors classified V segments as functional when productive rearrangements were above 56.7% and as segregating when the standard deviation between donors was above 5%. A statistical classification framework was built for diagnosing cytomegalovirus status from the catalog of TCR beta chain sequences. V and J gene assignment, in a later analysis, came from comparing TCR nucleotide sequences with IMGT/GENE-DB human TR gene sequences. In a later analysis, CDR3 sequences and most-parsimonious VDJ recombination scenarios were assigned using the TCRdist pipeline. In a later analysis, each TCR beta chain was defined by its CDR3 amino acid sequence together with its V-gene family, and reads lacking a unique V-gene family were excluded. In a later analysis, a few hundred highly shared, low-generation-probability nucleotide sequences were removed to address suspected cross-contamination and a sequencing artifact. In a later analysis, a clonal expansion index was calculated for each public chain from normalized within-repertoire ranks of inferred template counts. A later analysis computed generation probabilities with a VDJ recombination model fitted to out-of-frame rearrangements, and checked the results against IGoR. In a later analysis, hypergeometric tests were used to score TCR-TCR, TCR-HLA and TCR-CMV co-occurrence, with a repertoire-size bias correction applied to TCR pairs. To estimate false discovery rates, a later analysis permuted the HLA or CMV assignments 20 times. A later analysis grouped co-occurring TCRs with DBSCAN, adding TCRdist sequence similarity when clustering within HLA-allele-positive subsets. Repertoires with fewer than 30,000 or more than 120,000 public chains were left out of co-occurrence clustering, as were four to six repertoires with anomalous nucleotide sharing. In TCRdb, the immuneACCESS table is reduced to in-frame sequences with V and J assigned. These tables do not hold every clone; where another copy was compared, an unresolved V gene accounts for under half, and the others remain unexplained. Clonal size and the V and J genes are those of that table, whereas D and trimming came from the DNA. This sample gives 93,000 or so clones in total; about 71% of them show up just once. Jointly, the top ten make up 2.5% to 4% of the sample.

In total, 500 to 700 healthy bone marrow donors made up the cohort. At the time of sampling, all cohort members were nominally healthy, though unrecorded immune exposures were likely present. The donor was CMV seronegative and belonged to the group of more than 300 seronegative cohort members. Each donor provided a peripheral blood sample, and peripheral blood mononuclear cells were used for TCR beta sequencing. The Qiagen DNeasy Blood Extraction Kit was used to extract genomic DNA from the blood cell samples. This sample stems from a study of cytomegalovirus exposure and HLA in healthy donors (dated 2017 in TCRdb). At the level of the whole study: An earlier analysis of approximately 590 of the donors reported 250 to 300 Gb of sequence data and more than 90 million unique TCR beta sequences from approximately 180 million T cells. Approximately 300 gigabases of sequencing data and around 88 million unique TCR sequences made up an early release that covered 640 HLA-typed donors. Among the roughly 380 genotyped donors, more than 70% belonged to the genetic ancestry cluster associated with self-reported Caucasian donors. The study was designed to test whether signatures of past pathogen exposure could be identified by cataloging public T cell receptors. Using immunosequencing, the study profiled T cell repertoires from 640 or so subjects and related those repertoires to cytomegalovirus serostatus. In addition to the first cohort of 650 to 800 subjects, a separate validation cohort of 120 different subjects was used. High-throughput TCR immunosequencing, statistical association of individual TCRs with disease status, and machine learning were combined to predict cytomegalovirus infection status. A later analysis re-examined previously published TCR beta repertoires from about 700 donors and added high-resolution HLA genotyping to investigate patterns of TCR occurrence. Rather than drawing on any new phenotypic data, the later analysis identified candidate immune exposures from TCR beta sequences and the way those sequences occurred across donors. An earlier analysis of approximately 630 of the donors applied high-throughput TCR beta sequencing to assess whether each TCR beta V gene segment acted as functional or pseudogenic. Donor age, sex, ethnicity and CMV serostatus were compiled alongside the repertoire data. A later genetic analysis took genome-wide SNP genotypes for about 55% of the roughly 670 donors and used that subset as a discovery cohort. All discovery cohort repertoires had been generated on a single sequencing platform. Class I and class II HLA loci were covered by the typing at four-digit resolution. Typing coverage varied by locus: 629-630 donors for A, B, C, DRB1 and DQB1; 522 for DQA1; 606 for DPA1; fewer than 480 for DPB1. Because of strong linkage in the cohort, five DR-DQ haplotypes were treated as single units for association and clustering. Among some 400 genotyped donors of the cohort, an average of roughly 230,000 unique TCR beta nucleotide sequences was sequenced per donor, of which roughly 18% were non-productive.

Points the paper makes about the study in general: The study gave a list of 150 to 200 TCR beta chains associated with cytomegalovirus. The authors suggested that the approach could potentially be generalized to other disease states and immunological phenotypes. The classifier was reported to diagnose cytomegalovirus status with high specificity and sensitivity in both the original and validation cohorts. The cohort was sequenced for TCR beta chains only, and without alpha or paired-chain data the features that could be detected were limited. Because HLA typing was unavailable for some donors at each locus, only the typed subset was used in association tests. A later genetic analysis reported fewer N-insertions in productive TCRs among donors in an Asian-associated ancestry cluster than the roughly 700-donor mean. At a false discovery rate of 0.05, a later analysis linked roughly 17,000 TCR beta sequences to specific HLA alleles. Most TCR sequences were seen in very few donors, while some public TCRs were found in many individuals. A few of the identified cytomegalovirus-associated TCR beta chains were confirmed in vitro to be specific for cytomegalovirus antigens. The presence/absence analyses assumed that sequencing depth was roughly uniform across donors, and that assumption may not be true. A cluster of highly shared sequence variants was judged likely to be a technical artifact of the sequencing pipeline. In a later analysis, several top co-occurrence clusters were reported to appear linked to parvovirus B19, influenza, CMV and Epstein-Barr virus. Most CMV-associated TCR beta chains appeared to be HLA-restricted in a later analysis, and the HLA associations seemed to be driven largely by CMV exposure. V-gene and J-gene trimming of TCR beta chains was associated with a missense DCLRE1C variant in a later genetic analysis, and the association was replicated in an independent cohort. In a later analysis, HLA-associated TCR beta chains were found to be more clonally expanded and to have lower generation probabilities than equally common non-associated chains. CMV serostatus was the only immune exposure information available for the cohort. Linkage disequilibrium might explain the correlated functional status among segregating V segments, but an unknown experimental factor could not be ruled out. When HLA alleles, especially DR and DQ, strongly co-occurred, attributing TCR associations to individual alleles was difficult. Broadly in line with IMGT annotations, most TCR beta V segments showed up in productive rearrangements about 87% or about 30% of the time in an earlier analysis of several hundred of the donors. Some IMGT-functional V segments, including TRBV6-2 and TRBV6-3, could not be distinguished by the 87-base-pair reads and were therefore excluded. A further reported finding was that TCR beta sequences accurately predicted the HLA-A and HLA-B alleles for most subjects in the first cohort. About 17 rarely observed V segments, including chromosome 9 orphons, were excluded from the earlier analysis of approximately 500 of the donors because counts were too low. In a later analysis, TCR association rates were found to vary across HLA loci, with the most associated TCRs seen for DRB1 alleles and the fewest for HLA-C alleles.

The germline V gene provides CDR1 KGHSH and CDR2 LQKENI. Including the terminal cysteine and phenylalanine, the CDR3 comprises 17 residues. The retained sequence is limited to the CDR3, 51 bases, with the frame set at the first base. V is cut by 1 base and J by 1 base, and the space between the germline ends is 13 bases. Recombination connected TRBV18 to TRBJ2-2, with TRBD2 perhaps the D gene, on 5 matching bases. The receptor comes from a woman in her forties or fifties in good health and CMV-seronegative. Sequenced material: PBMCs. At the DNA level, the sequence is TGTGCCAGCTCACCACGGCTAGCTGTGGTGAACACCGGGGAGCTGTTTTTT. Its protein product is CASSPRLAVVNTGELFF.